The 8 T cell receptor beta chains below come from one sample, sequenced in a study of CXCR3-negative and CXCR3-positive naive CD8 T cells. The libraries of TRB cDNA were constructed through 5' RACE using UMI labels. For each CDR3 protein, TCRdb gives one entry from its re-call of the 5' RACE reads, without DNA. Here the sample table reports around 81,000 distinct CDR3 sequences. Material for sequencing was naive CXCR3- CD8+ T cells from blood. Subset reported: CD45RO-CCR7+CD27+CD95- naive CD8+ T cells lacking CXCR3 (TNR3-). Receptor source: a human donor in good health. Some clones in this sample may be carry-over from other donors' samples.

The V gene is TRBV12-3 or TRBV12-4, the J gene TRBJ2-7; with no DNA, the TCRdb D assignment of TRBD1 cannot be verified. CDR3 length: 13 amino acids. CDR3: CASSSTSTGEQYF.

The V gene is TRBV9, the J gene TRBJ2-1; TCRdb indicates TRBD2, and absent DNA this call remains unverified. Germline lookup yields CDR1 SGDLS and CDR2 YYNGEE. This CDR3 has 15 residues. CDR3 sequence reads: CASSKGLAGDNEQFF.

The rearrangement joins TRBV4-3 to TRBJ1-1. CDR3 size: 14 residues. CDR1 is LGHNA, CDR2 YSLEER, per germline. The CDR3 reads CASSQERLNTEAFF.

V gene TRBV28 combines with J gene TRBJ2-3; TCRdb's D call of TRBD1 is untestable without DNA. Germline V gene lookup returns CDR1 MDHEN and CDR2 SYDVKM. The CDR3 is 16 residues long. The CDR3 region is CASSLPGQGSPDTQYF.

This chain connects TRBV20-1 to TRBJ1-1. Germline CDR1 is DFQATT and CDR2 is SNEGSKA (reference sequence). The CDR3 totals 15 residues. The CDR3 loop reads CSAKDPRLVYTEAFF.

The V and J genes are TRBV5-1 and TRBJ2-7; the D gene TCRdb calls, TRBD2, cannot be checked with no DNA. CDR3 length: 14 residues. CDR1 is SGHRS and CDR2 is YFSETQ in the germline V gene. The CDR3 loop reads CASSLGTLTYEQYF.

The chain combines TRBV4-3 with TRBJ1-1. CDR1 and CDR2 from the germline V gene are LGHNA and YSLEER. This CDR3 is built from 15 residues. The CDR3 is CASSQGVGENTEAFF.

The chain has TRBV29-1 and TRBJ1-1; without DNA, the TCRdb call of TRBD1 cannot be checked. This CDR3 spans 12 amino acids. CDR1 and CDR2 from the germline V gene are SQVTM and ANQGSEA. CDR3 amino acids: CSVASRGTEAFF.